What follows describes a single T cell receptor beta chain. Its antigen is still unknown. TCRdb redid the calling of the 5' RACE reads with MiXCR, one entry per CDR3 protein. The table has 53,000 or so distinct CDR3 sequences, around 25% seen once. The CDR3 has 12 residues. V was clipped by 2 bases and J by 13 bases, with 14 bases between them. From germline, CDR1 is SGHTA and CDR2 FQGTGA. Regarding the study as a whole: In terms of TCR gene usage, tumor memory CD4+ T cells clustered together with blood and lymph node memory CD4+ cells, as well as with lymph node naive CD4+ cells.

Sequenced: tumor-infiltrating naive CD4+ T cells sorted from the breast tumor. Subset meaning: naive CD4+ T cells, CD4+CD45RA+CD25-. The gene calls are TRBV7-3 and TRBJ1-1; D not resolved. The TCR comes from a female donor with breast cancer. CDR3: CASSLPPDVLFF. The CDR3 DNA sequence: TGTGCCAGCAGCTTACCTCCGGACGTCCTTTTCTTT.